The 15 T cell receptor beta chains given below trace back to one sample, sequenced in a study of STAT5B mutations in CD4+ large granular lymphocyte leukemia. Using immunoSEQ multiplex PCR, the repertoire was profiled, and TCRdb retains in-frame clones only, with some absent. The table lists tens of thousands of clones, approximately 72% of them singletons, with 2% to 3% in the top ten. What was sequenced was CD4+ T cells from blood buffy coats. These TCRs come from a human donor in good health.

This chain connects TRBV28 to TRBJ2-7, with TRBD1 matching 7 bases. CDR1 and CDR2 from the germline V gene are MDHEN and SYDVKM. This CDR3 has 14 amino acids. With 4 bases clipped from V and 2 bases from J, the junction kept 5 bases outside the gene matches. The CDR3, as DNA: TGTGCCAGCAGTTCCGACAGGGAAGCCTACGAGCAGTACTTC. Protein: CASSSDREAYEQYF.

The gene calls are TRBV2 and TRBJ1-1; unclear D gene. Trimming took off 6 bases at V and 1 base at J, with 9 bases between the two ends. The CDR3 is 13 amino acids. Germline values: CDR1 SNHLY, CDR2 FYNNEI. The chain's CDR3 is CASRVSANTEAFF. CDR3 in DNA: TGTGCCAGCAGGGTATCGGCGAACACTGAAGCTTTCTTT.

J is TRBJ1-5 and V is TRBV2; 9 nucleotides align to TRBD1. Losses at the gene ends were 8 bases for V and 6 bases for J; bases not matched to a gene: 8. CDR1 SNHLY and CDR2 FYNNEI come from the germline V gene. This CDR3 has 14 amino acids. The DNA for the CDR3 is TGTGCCAGCGAGGGACAGGGTGTCGGTCAGCCCCAGCATTTT. As protein: CASEGQGVGQPQHF.

The J gene is TRBJ1-1, the V gene TRBV5-1; weak D call: TRBD1 (5 bases). Germline V gene lookup returns CDR1 SGHRS and CDR2 YFSETQ. V lost 4 bases, J lost 0 bases, and 10 bases lay in between. The CDR3 has 14 residues. The CDR3 protein is CASSPGTVNTEAFF. The CDR3 DNA is TGCGCCAGCAGCCCCGGGACGGTGAACACTGAAGCTTTCTTT.

The V and J genes are TRBV4-2 and TRBJ1-1; no clear D. The CDR3 has 16 amino acids. V lost 0 bases to trimming and J lost 4 bases, with 15 bases between them. The germline V gene has CDR1 LGHNA and CDR2 YNFKEQ. The CDR3 DNA reads as TGTGCCAGCAGCCAAGATCAGCAGACGGCGGGCACTGAAGCTTTCTTT. It codes for CASSQDQQTAGTEAFF.

The chain combines TRBV29-1 with TRBJ2-3; D unclear. This CDR3 has 12 amino acids. V was shortened by 6 bases and J by 5 bases, with 12 bases between the two germline ends. Per the germline V gene, CDR1 is SQVTM and CDR2 is ANQGSEA. CDR3 DNA sequence: TGCAGCGTCGCCGAGTGGATAGATACGCAGTATTTT. This translates into CSVAEWIDTQYF.

This sequence joins TRBV5-4 and TRBJ2-5; D might be TRBD1 (6 bases). This CDR3 is 14 amino acids long. V was clipped by 1 base and J by 5 bases, with 12 bases between them. Germline V gene lookup returns CDR1 SGHNT and CDR2 YYREEE (reference sequence). CDR3 sequence: CASSLRAGVETQYF. The DNA for the CDR3 is TGTGCCAGCAGCTTGAGGGCAGGGGTGGAGACCCAGTACTTC.

The chain uses TRBV6-1 and TRBJ1-2, with 8 bases identical to TRBD1. In germline, CDR1 is MNHNS, CDR2 SASEGT. This CDR3 is built from 13 residues. V was clipped by 7 bases and J by 7 bases; unmatched bases: 8. DNA of the CDR3: TGTGCCAGCATCGGACAGGGTCGGTCTGGCTACACCTTC. As protein: CASIGQGRSGYTF.

The chain has TRBV7-9 and TRBJ1-1; D remains unclear. Looked up from germline, CDR1 is SEHNR and CDR2 is FQNEAQ (reference sequence). The germline V and J ends were trimmed by 1 base and 0 bases, with 3 bases remaining between them. The CDR3 loop spans 13 amino acids. Here the CDR3 DNA reads TGTGCCAGCAGCTTAGATATGAACACTGAAGCTTTCTTT. Protein: CASSLDMNTEAFF.

The V call is TRBV28, the J call TRBJ1-4; D is ambiguous. V was shortened by 5 bases and J by 2 bases, with 9 bases between the two germline ends. The CDR3 loop spans 14 amino acids. Per the germline V gene, CDR1 is MDHEN and CDR2 is SYDVKM. CDR3 nucleotide sequence: TGTGCCAGCAGTACATCCGGGACTAATGAAAAACTGTTTTTT. Translated: CASSTSGTNEKLFF.

The chain carries TRBV7-2 and TRBJ1-2; D possibly corresponds to TRBD1 (6 bases). The CDR3 contains 13 residues. V was shortened by 3 bases and J by 6 bases, with 11 bases between the two germline ends. The germline gives CDR1 SGHTA, CDR2 FQGNSA. The CDR3 protein is CASSFRGGDGYTF. In DNA, the CDR3 is TGTGCCAGCAGCTTTAGAGGGGGTGATGGCTACACCTTC.

This clone was seen only once. This sequence joins TRBV29-1 and TRBJ2-2; D is possibly TRBD2 (7 bases). Germline-derived CDR1 and CDR2 are SQVTM and ANQGSEA. The CDR3 covers 16 residues. Trimming took off 4 bases at V and 0 bases at J, with 15 bases between the two ends. The CDR3 loop reads CSVGSGGGPNTGELFF. CDR3 nucleotides: TGCAGCGTTGGGTCTGGGGGGGGGCCGAACACCGGGGAGCTGTTTTTT.

The J gene is TRBJ2-3, the V gene TRBV5-1, with 12 bases fitting TRBD2. The CDR3 consists of 17 residues. Germline V CDR1 and CDR2: SGHRS, YFSETQ. The trim removed 4 bases at V and 1 base at J, leaving 7 bases unmatched. Here the CDR3 DNA reads TGCGCCAGCAGCCCCTCTAGCGGGGGGGCCGGCACAGATACGCAGTATTTT. Translated, it gives CASSPSSGGAGTDTQYF.

The rearrangement joins TRBV28 to TRBJ2-7, with TRBD1 identical over 8 bases. Trimming removed 6 bases from V and 0 bases from J; junction bases left unmatched: 1. This CDR3 comprises 13 residues. Germline CDR1 is MDHEN and CDR2 is SYDVKM. Here the CDR3 DNA reads TGTGCCAGCAGAGGACAGGGCTCCTACGAGCAGTACTTC. It encodes CASRGQGSYEQYF. The complete variable domain, with remaining parts taken from reference TRBV28 and TRBJ2-7, reads DVKVTQSSRYLVKRTGEKVFLECVQDMDHENMFWYRQDPGLGLRLIYFSYDVKMKEKGDIPEGYSVSREKKERFSLILESASTNQTSMYLCASRGQGSYEQYFGPGTRLTVT.

V and J are TRBV21-1 and TRBJ2-1; the D call in the table, TRBD1, was not verified against the DNA. TRBV21-1 is noted as a pseudogene. The CDR3 has 18 amino acids. This chain's CDR3 is CASSKRGGRRGIYNEQFF. The CDR3 bases are TGTGCCAGCAGCAAACGAGGCGGTCGTAGGGGGATCTACAATGAGCAGTTCTTC.